This T cell receptor (beta chain) comes out of a study of cytomegalovirus exposure and HLA in healthy donors. General study points: Through in vitro validation, a few CMV-associated chains were shown to be specific for CMV antigens.

PCR used 60 Vbeta primers and 13 Jbeta primers. TCRdb's table, derived via immunoSEQ multiplex PCR, lists solely in-frame clones and lacks some. The profile shows 160,000 or so clones, approximately 84% of them singletons. CDR1 is SNHLY and CDR2 is FYNNEI in the germline V gene. The V end lost 8 bases, the J end lost 5 bases, and 12 bases lay between the germline ends. CDR3 length: 12 residues. A remark on this clone: Its antigen remains unidentified.

The rearrangement links TRBV2 to TRBJ1-2; D uncertain. This clonotype was sampled from a woman aged 40 to 55 in good health and CMV-seropositive. The specimen was PBMCs. CDR3 DNA sequence: TGTGCCAGCCAGGAGGCCCTATATGGCTACACCTTC. This translates into CASQEALYGYTF.